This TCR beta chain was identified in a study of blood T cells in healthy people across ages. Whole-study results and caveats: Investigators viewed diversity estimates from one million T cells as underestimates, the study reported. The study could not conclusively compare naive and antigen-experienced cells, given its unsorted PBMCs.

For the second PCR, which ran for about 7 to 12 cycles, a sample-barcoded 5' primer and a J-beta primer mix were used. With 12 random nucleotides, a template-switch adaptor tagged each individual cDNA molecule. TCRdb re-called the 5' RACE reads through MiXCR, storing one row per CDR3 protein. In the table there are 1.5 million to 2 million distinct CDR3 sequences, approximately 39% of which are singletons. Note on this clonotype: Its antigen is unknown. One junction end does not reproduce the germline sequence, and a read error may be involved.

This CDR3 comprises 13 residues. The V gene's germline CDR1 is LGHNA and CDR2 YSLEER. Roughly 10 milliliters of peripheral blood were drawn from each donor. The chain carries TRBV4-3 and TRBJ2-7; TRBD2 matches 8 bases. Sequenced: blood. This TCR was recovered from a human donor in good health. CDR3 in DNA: TGCGCCTGCAGCTACGGGGGGGATAAGAAGCAGTACTTC. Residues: CACSYGGDKKQYF.